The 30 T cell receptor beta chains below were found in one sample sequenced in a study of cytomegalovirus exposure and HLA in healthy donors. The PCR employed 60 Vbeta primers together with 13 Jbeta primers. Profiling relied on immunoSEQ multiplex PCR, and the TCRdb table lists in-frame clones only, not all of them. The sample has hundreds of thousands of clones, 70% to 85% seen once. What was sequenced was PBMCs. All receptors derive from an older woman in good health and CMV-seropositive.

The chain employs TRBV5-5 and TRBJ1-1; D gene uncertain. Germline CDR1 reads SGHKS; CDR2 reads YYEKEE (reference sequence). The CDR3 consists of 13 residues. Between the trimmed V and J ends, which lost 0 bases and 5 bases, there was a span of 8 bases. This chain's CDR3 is CASSLEARTEAFF. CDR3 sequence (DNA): TGTGCCAGCAGCTTGGAAGCTCGGACTGAAGCTTTCTTT.

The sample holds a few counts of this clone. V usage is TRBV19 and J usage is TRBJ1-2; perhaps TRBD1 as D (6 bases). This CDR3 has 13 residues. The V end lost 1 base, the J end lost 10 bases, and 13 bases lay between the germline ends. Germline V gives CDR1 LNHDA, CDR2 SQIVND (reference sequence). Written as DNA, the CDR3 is TGTGCCAGTAGTATAGGGACAGTCCCCACCTACACCTTC. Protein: CASSIGTVPTYTF. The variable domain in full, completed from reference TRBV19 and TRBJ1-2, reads DGGITQSPKYLFRKEGQNVTLSCEQNLNHDAMYWYRQDPGQGLRLIYYSQIVNDFQKGDIAEGYSVSREKKESFPLTVTSAQKNPTAFYLCASSIGTVPTYTFGSGTRLTVV.

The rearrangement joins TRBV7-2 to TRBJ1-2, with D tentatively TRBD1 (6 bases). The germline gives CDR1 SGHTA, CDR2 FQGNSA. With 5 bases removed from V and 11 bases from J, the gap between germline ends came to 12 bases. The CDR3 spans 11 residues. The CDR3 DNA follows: TGTGCCAGCAGCACAGGGTTAGTGTACACCTTC. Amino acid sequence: CASSTGLVYTF.

The CDR3, as DNA: TGTGCCAGCAGTTGGTCTAGCGGGGGCACCCCGGGGTTCTTC. As protein: CASSWSSGGTPGFF. The chain carries TRBV27 and TRBJ2-1; 10 bases fit TRBD2. The ends lost 4 bases at V and 15 bases at J; junction bases unmatched: 12. The germline V gene encodes CDR1 MNHEY and CDR2 SMNVEV (reference sequence). The length of the CDR3 is 14 residues.

CDR3 coding DNA: TGCGCCAGCAGCTTGAACACCCACACCGGGGAGCTGTTTTTT. Encoded protein: CASSLNTHTGELFF. The gene calls are TRBV5-1 and TRBJ2-2, with D unresolved. Per the germline V gene, CDR1 is SGHRS and CDR2 is YFSETQ. V was clipped by 1 base and J by 3 bases, with 7 bases between them. There are 14 residues in the CDR3.

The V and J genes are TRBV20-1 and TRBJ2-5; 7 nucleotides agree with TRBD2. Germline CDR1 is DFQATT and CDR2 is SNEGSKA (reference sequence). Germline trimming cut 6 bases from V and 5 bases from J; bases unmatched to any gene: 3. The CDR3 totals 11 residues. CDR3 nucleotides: TGCAGTGCCCCGCGGGGGGAGACCCAGTACTTC. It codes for CSAPRGETQYF.

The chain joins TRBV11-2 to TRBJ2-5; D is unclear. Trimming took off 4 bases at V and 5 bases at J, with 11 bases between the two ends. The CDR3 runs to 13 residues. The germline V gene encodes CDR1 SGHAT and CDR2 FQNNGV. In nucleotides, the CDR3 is TGTGCCAGCAGCTCCGGTGTGTCGGAGACCCAGTACTTC. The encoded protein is CASSSGVSETQYF.

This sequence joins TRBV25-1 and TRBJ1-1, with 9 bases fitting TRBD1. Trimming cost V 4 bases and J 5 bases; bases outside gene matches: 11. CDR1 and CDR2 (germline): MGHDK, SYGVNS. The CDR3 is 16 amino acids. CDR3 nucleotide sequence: TGTGCCAGCAGTGGAGGGACAGGGAGTTCGGTGACTGAAGCTTTCTTT. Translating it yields CASSGGTGSSVTEAFF.

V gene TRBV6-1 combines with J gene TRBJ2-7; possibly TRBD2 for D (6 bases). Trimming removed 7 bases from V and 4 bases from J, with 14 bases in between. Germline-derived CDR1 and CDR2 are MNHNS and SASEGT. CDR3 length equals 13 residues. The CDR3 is CASTYGRGYEQYF. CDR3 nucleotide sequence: TGTGCCAGCACTTACGGGAGAGGATACGAGCAGTACTTC.

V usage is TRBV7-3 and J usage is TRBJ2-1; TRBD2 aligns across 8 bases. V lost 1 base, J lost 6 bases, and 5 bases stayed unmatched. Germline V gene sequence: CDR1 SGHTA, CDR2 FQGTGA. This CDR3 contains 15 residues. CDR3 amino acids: CASSLNPGGGNEQFF. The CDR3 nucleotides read TGTGCCAGCAGCTTAAATCCGGGGGGGGGCAATGAGCAGTTCTTC.

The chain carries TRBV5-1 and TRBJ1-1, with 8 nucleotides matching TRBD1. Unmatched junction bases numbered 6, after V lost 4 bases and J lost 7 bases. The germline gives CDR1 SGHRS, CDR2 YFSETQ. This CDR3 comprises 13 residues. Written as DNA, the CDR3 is TGCGCCAGCAGCCGACAACAGGGGGATGAAGCTTTCTTT. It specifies CASSRQQGDEAFF.

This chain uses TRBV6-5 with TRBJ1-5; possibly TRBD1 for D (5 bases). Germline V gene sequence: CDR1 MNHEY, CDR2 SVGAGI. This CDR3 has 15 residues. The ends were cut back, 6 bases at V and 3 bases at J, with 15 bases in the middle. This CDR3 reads CASSLDTRYNQPQHF. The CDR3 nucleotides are TGTGCCAGCAGCTTGGACACGAGATACAATCAGCCCCAGCATTTT.

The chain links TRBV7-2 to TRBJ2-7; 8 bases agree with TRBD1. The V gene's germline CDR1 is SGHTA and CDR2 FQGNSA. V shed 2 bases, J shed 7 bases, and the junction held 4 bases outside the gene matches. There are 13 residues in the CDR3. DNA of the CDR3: TGTGCCAGCAGCTTACAGGGGGCGCGGGAGCAGTACTTC. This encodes CASSLQGAREQYF.

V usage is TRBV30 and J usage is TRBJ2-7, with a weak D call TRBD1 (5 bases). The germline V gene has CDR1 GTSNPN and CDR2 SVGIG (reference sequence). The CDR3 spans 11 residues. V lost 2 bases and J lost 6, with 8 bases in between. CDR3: CAWSKRGEQYF. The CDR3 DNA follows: TGTGCCTGGAGTAAAAGGGGCGAGCAGTACTTC.

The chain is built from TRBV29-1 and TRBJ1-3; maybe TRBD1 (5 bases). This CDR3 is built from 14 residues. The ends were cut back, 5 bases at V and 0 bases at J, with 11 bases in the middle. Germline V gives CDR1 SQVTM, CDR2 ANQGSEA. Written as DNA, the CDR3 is TGCAGCGTTCACAGGACGGGCTCTGGAAACACCATATATTTT. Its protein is CSVHRTGSGNTIYF.

The CDR3 spells CASSPLGTGEQYF. As DNA, the CDR3 is TGTGCCAGCAGCCCCTTGGGCACTGGCGAGCAGTACTTC. The chain couples TRBV6-5 to TRBJ2-7; D gene uncertain. Germline V gene data show CDR1 as MNHEY and CDR2 as SVGAGI. Trimming cost V 6 bases and J 6 bases, with 15 bases left between them. The CDR3 runs 13 residues.

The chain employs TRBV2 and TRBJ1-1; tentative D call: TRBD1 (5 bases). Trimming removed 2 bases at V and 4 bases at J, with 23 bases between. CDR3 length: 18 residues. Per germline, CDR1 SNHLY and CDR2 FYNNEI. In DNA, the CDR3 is TGTGCCAGCAGTGAACGGGGAGGAAGGGGCGGGTTGGGCACTGAAGCTTTCTTT. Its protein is CASSERGGRGGLGTEAFF. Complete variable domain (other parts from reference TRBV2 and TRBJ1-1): EPEVTQTPSHQVTQMGQEVILRCVPISNHLYFYWYRQILGQKVEFLVSFYNNEISEKSEIFDDQFSVERPDGSNFTLKIRSTKLEDSAMYFCASSERGGRGGLGTEAFFGQGTRLTVV.

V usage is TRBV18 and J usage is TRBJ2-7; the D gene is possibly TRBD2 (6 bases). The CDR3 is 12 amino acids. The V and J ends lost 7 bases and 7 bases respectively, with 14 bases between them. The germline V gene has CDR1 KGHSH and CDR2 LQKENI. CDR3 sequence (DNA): TGTGCCAGCTTTTCGGGACTTGGGGAGCAGTACTTC. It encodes CASFSGLGEQYF.

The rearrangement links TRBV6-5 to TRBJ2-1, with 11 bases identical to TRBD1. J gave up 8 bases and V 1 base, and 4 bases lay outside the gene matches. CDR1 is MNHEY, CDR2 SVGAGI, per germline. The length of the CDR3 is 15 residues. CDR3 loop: CASSYWDRGWDEQFF. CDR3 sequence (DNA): TGTGCCAGCAGTTACTGGGACAGGGGGTGGGATGAGCAGTTCTTC.

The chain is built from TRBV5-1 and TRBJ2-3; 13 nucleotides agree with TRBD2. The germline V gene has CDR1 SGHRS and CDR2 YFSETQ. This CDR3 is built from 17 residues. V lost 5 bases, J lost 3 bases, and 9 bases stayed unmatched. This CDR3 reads CASSSGTSGKGTDTQYF. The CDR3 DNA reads TGCGCCAGCAGTTCCGGGACTAGCGGGAAGGGTACAGATACGCAGTATTTT.

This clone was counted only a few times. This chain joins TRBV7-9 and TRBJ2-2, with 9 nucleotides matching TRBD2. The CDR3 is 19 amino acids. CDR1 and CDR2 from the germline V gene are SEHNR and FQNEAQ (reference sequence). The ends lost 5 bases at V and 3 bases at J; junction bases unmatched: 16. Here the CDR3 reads CASSPRASGRLGDTGELFF. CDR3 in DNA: TGTGCCAGCAGCCCTAGAGCGAGCGGGAGGCTGGGCGACACCGGGGAGCTGTTTTTT.

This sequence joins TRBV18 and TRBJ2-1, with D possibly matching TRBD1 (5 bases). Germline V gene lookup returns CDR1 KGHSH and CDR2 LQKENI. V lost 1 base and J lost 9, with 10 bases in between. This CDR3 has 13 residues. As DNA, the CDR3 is TGTGCCAGCTCACCACAGGGGATCGGTGAGCAGTTCTTC. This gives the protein CASSPQGIGEQFF.

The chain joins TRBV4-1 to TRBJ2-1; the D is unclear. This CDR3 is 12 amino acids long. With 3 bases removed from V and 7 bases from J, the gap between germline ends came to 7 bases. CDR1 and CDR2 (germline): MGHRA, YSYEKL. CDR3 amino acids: CASSHDKNEQFF. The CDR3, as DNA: TGCGCCAGCAGCCACGACAAAAATGAGCAGTTCTTC.

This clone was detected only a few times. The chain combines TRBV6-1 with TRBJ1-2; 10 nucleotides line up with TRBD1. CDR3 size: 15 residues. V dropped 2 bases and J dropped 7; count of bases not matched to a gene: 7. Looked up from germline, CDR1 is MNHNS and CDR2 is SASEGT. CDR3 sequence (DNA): TGTGCCAGCAGTGAACCGGGACAGGGGACCGGTGGCTACACCTTC. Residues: CASSEPGQGTGGYTF.

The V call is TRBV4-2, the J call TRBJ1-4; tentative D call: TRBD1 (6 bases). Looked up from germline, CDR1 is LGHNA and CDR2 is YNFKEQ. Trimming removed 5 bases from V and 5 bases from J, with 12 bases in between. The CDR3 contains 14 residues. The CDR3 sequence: CASSGQLPNEKLFF. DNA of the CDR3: TGTGCCAGCAGCGGACAGCTACCCAATGAAAAACTGTTTTTT.

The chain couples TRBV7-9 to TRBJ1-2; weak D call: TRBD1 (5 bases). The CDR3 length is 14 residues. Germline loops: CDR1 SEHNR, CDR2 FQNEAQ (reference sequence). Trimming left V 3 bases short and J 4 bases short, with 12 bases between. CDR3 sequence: CASSLGGVGYGYTF. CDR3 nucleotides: TGTGCCAGCAGCTTGGGAGGGGTTGGCTATGGCTACACCTTC.

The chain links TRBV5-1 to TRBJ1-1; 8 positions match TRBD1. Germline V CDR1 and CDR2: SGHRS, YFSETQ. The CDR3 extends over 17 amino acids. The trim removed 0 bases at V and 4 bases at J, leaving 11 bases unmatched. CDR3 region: CASSLAPQGVGSTEAFF. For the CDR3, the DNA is TGCGCCAGCAGCTTGGCCCCACAGGGGGTGGGGAGCACTGAAGCTTTCTTT.

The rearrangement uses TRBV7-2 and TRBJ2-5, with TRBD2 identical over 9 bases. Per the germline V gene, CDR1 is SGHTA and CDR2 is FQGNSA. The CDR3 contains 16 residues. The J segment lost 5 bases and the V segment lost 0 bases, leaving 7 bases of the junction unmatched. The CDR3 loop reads CASSLAWAGGRETQYF. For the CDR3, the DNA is TGTGCCAGCAGCTTAGCGTGGGCGGGGGGGAGGGAGACCCAGTACTTC.

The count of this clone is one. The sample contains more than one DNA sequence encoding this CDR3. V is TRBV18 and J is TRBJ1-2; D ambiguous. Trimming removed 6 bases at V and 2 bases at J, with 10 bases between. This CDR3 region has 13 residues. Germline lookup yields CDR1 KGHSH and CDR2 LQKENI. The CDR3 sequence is CASSLGGNYGYTF. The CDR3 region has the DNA TGTGCCAGCTCCCTCGGAGGAAACTATGGCTACACCTTC.

The CDR3 nucleotides read TGCAGCGCCGTGGGGGGAGGGCTTCCAAATGAGCAGTTCTTC. Residues: CSAVGGGLPNEQFF. The chain couples TRBV29-1 to TRBJ2-1; the match to TRBD2 covers 7 bases. V trimming: 7 bases; J trimming: 7 bases; junction bases outside the gene matches: 13. The CDR3 contains 14 residues. CDR1 and CDR2 from the germline V gene are SQVTM and ANQGSEA.